This T cell receptor (beta chain) was identified in a study of T cell responses to AZD1222 COVID-19 vaccine. Study outcomes and limitations: Donors in the cohort were predominantly white British and more often female, and clonal diversity was possibly underestimated. At baseline, just 5 or 6 AZD1222 recipients tested seropositive. No day 14 peak samples; only post-peak repertoires were characterized. Of spike-specific TCRs, nearly half reportedly target regions left unmutated in variants.

A remark on this clone: Its antigen is currently unknown.

CDR3 length equals 16 residues. Germline lookup yields CDR1 SNHLY and CDR2 FYNNEI. The germline V and J ends were trimmed by 6 bases and 2 bases, with 16 bases remaining between them. Assay: immunoSEQ multiplex PCR; the TCRdb copy retains only in-frame clones and omits some. This table holds around 160,000 clones, about 93% found once. This chain joins TRBV2 and TRBJ1-4; D possibly corresponds to TRBD1 (6 bases). The TCR originated in an adult in good health. Sequences were derived from peripheral blood, sampled on day 0 of AZD1222 vaccination. The chain's CDR3 is CASSAQQGYTNEKLFF. The CDR3 DNA reads as TGTGCCAGCAGCGCCCAACAGGGTTACACTAATGAAAAACTGTTTTTT.